This TCR beta chain originates from a study of STAT5B mutations in CD4+ large granular lymphocyte leukemia. TCRdb keeps only in-frame clones here, not all; method: immunoSEQ multiplex PCR. The profile shows 45,000 or so clones, around 85% of them singletons. The study's findings and limits: Top patient clones used TRBV06 genes more often: 8/27 versus 2/35 in controls.

The germline V gene encodes CDR1 MNHEY and CDR2 SVGAGI. After removal of 6 bases from V and 3 bases from J, the junction contained 4 bases not matched to a gene. The CDR3 length is 14 residues. This clone was detected a few times. The target antigen is unknown. The TCR originated in a human donor in good health. The chain is built from TRBV6-5 and TRBJ2-7; 11 bases are shared with TRBD1. The sequenced sample consisted of CD4+ T cells from blood buffy coats. CDR3 region: CASRDRGLGYEQYF. The DNA of the CDR3 is TGTGCCAGCAGGGACAGGGGGCTCGGCTACGAGCAGTACTTC.